This entry lists 24 T cell receptor beta chains sequenced from one sample in a study of cytomegalovirus exposure and HLA in healthy donors. The PCR was carried out with 60 Vbeta primers and 13 Jbeta primers. This table comes from immunoSEQ multiplex PCR, and its TCRdb copy is limited to in-frame clones, with some not included. The sample gives some 130,000 clones, roughly three quarters of which show up once; approximately 2% is in the top ten. Input material: PBMCs. These receptors were obtained from a man aged 25 to 45 in good health and CMV-seronegative.

The chain employs TRBV13 and TRBJ2-1; TRBD2 aligns across 7 bases. CDR3 length equals 15 residues. Germline V lookup: CDR1 PRHDT, CDR2 FYEKMQ (reference sequence). Losses at the gene ends were 0 bases for V and 3 bases for J; bases not matched to a gene: 2. The CDR3 loop is CASSLGLADYNEQFF. Here the CDR3 DNA reads TGTGCCAGCAGCTTAGGGCTAGCGGACTACAATGAGCAGTTCTTC.

The chain combines TRBV4-1 with TRBJ2-3; 8 nucleotides agree with TRBD1. Losses at the gene ends were 6 bases for V and 3 bases for J; bases not matched to a gene: 8. This CDR3 is built from 15 residues. Germline V CDR1 and CDR2: MGHRA, YSYEKL. This CDR3 reads CASRGTDRGTDTQYF. CDR3 in DNA: TGCGCCAGCAGGGGAACCGACAGGGGAACAGATACGCAGTATTTT.

The gene calls are TRBV30 and TRBJ1-2; maybe TRBD1 (5 bases). This CDR3 comprises 13 residues. CDR1 GTSNPN and CDR2 SVGIG come from the germline V gene (reference sequence). Trimming took off 3 bases at V and 4 bases at J, with 12 bases between the two ends. For the CDR3, the DNA is TGTGCCTGGAGGAACGGGGGGAGCTATGGCTACACCTTC. It specifies CAWRNGGSYGYTF.

The chain links TRBV9 to TRBJ1-1; TRBD1 might be the D (6 bases). The V gene's germline CDR1 is SGDLS and CDR2 YYNGEE. CDR3 size: 15 residues. Trimming stripped 4 bases from V and 0 bases from J, with 13 bases between. The DNA for the CDR3 is TGTGCCAGCAGCACCCGGGGACAAATGAACACTGAAGCTTTCTTT. It is translated as CASSTRGQMNTEAFF.

The chain carries TRBV25-1 and TRBJ2-7, with TRBD1 identical over 9 bases. The germline V gene has CDR1 MGHDK and CDR2 SYGVNS. Germline trimming cut 0 bases from V and 2 bases from J; bases unmatched to any gene: 2. This CDR3 has 15 amino acids. CDR3 sequence (DNA): TGTGCCAGCAGTGAATATAGGACAGGGGCCTACGAGCAGTACTTC. Translated, it gives CASSEYRTGAYEQYF.

The rearrangement joins TRBV7-2 to TRBJ2-7, with 9 bases aligning to TRBD1. CDR3 length: 14 amino acids. Trimming took 5 bases from V and 2 from J; bases not matched to a gene: 4. Germline values: CDR1 SGHTA, CDR2 FQGNSA. This CDR3 is CASSGTGGPYEQYF. The CDR3, as DNA: TGTGCCAGCAGCGGCACAGGGGGCCCCTACGAGCAGTACTTC.

The chain carries TRBV14 and TRBJ2-7; 11 bases fit TRBD2. In germline, CDR1 is SGHDN, CDR2 FVKESK. This CDR3 region has 16 residues. Trimming removed 5 bases from V and 6 bases from J; junction bases left unmatched: 12. The CDR3 loop is CASSSFETSGNIEQYF. The CDR3 DNA follows: TGTGCCAGCAGCTCCTTCGAGACTAGCGGGAACATCGAGCAGTACTTC.

The chain has TRBV7-8 and TRBJ2-7; TRBD2 might be the D (6 bases). The V end was cut by 4 bases, the J end by 3 bases, with 10 bases between. Looked up from germline, CDR1 is SGHVS and CDR2 is FQNEAQ. The CDR3 covers 13 residues. DNA for the CDR3: TGTGCCAGCAGCTCCGCGGGGTTCTACGAGCAGTACTTC. Amino acids: CASSSAGFYEQYF.

V is TRBV9 and J is TRBJ2-5, with D possibly TRBD1 on 5 matching bases. Germline values: CDR1 SGDLS, CDR2 YYNGEE. The CDR3 spans 14 residues. V was pared by 0 bases and J by 2 bases, with 8 bases between. The CDR3 coding sequence is TGTGCCAGCAGCGTAGGGGGCCTACAAGAGACCCAGTACTTC. It translates to CASSVGGLQETQYF.

The chain recombines TRBV6-1 with TRBJ2-5, with 8 bases matching TRBD2. Gene TRBJ2-7 matches the end of the DNA better, so the J call may be wrong. This CDR3 has 13 amino acids. The germline CDR1 and CDR2 sequences are MNHNS and SASEGT. CDR3 nucleotide sequence: TGTGCCAGCAGTCCGGGACTAGGTTACGAGCAGTACTTC. This encodes CASSPGLGYEQYF.

This clone has just a few counts. The V gene is TRBV27, the J gene TRBJ2-5, with TRBD1 as a possible D gene (6 bases). V gave up 6 bases and J gave up 4 bases, with 15 bases separating them. This CDR3 comprises 14 residues. In germline, CDR1 is MNHEY, CDR2 SMNVEV (reference sequence). CDR3 amino acids: CASSPGTTRETQYF. The CDR3 DNA sequence: TGTGCCAGCAGCCCCGGGACAACTAGAGAGACCCAGTACTTC.

The chain has TRBV5-4 and TRBJ2-1; weak D call: TRBD2 (6 bases). Trimming shortened V by 4 bases and J by 3 bases, and 14 bases separated the two germline ends. Germline V gives CDR1 SGHNT, CDR2 YYREEE (reference sequence). The CDR3 totals 15 residues. CDR3 nucleotide sequence: TGTGCCAGCAGCCGCACTAGCCCAAACTACAATGAGCAGTTCTTC. Its translation: CASSRTSPNYNEQFF.

The genes are TRBV29-1 and TRBJ2-5, with 8 nucleotides matching TRBD2. The CDR3 sequence is 13 residues long. With V trimmed by 8 bases and J by 2 bases, 7 bases remained unmatched. The V gene's germline CDR1 is SQVTM and CDR2 ANQGSEA. The CDR3 bases are TGCAGCACACACCGGGGGGGTCAAGAGACCCAGTACTTC. It is translated as CSTHRGGQETQYF.

The genes are TRBV28 and TRBJ1-1; TRBD1 is a possible D gene (6 bases). CDR3 size: 12 residues. The V end was cut by 9 bases, the J end by 1 base, with 9 bases between. The germline CDR1 and CDR2 sequences are MDHEN and SYDVKM. CDR3: CARRGGNTEAFF. Written as DNA, the CDR3 is TGTGCCAGAAGGGGGGGGAACACTGAAGCTTTCTTT.

The V and J genes are TRBV5-6 and TRBJ1-4; TRBD1 aligns across 8 bases. Germline trimming cut 3 bases from V and 8 bases from J; bases unmatched to any gene: 9. The CDR3 extends over 15 amino acids. Germline-derived CDR1 and CDR2 are SGHDT and YYEEEE. For the CDR3, the DNA is TGTGCCAGCAGCTCAGACAGGGGAAGAGAGGAAAAACTGTTTTTT. It translates to CASSSDRGREEKLFF.

This chain joins TRBV7-8 and TRBJ2-5, with 7 bases identical to TRBD2. The CDR3 contains 13 residues. The trim removed 3 bases at V and 5 bases at J, leaving 3 bases unmatched. Germline V lookup: CDR1 SGHVS, CDR2 FQNEAQ. The CDR3 nucleotides read TGTGCCAGCAGCTTTCAGGGAGGGGAGACCCAGTACTTC. Protein sequence: CASSFQGGETQYF.

The chain employs TRBV20-1 and TRBJ2-3; the D is unclear. Trimming took off 5 bases at V and 2 bases at J, with 5 bases between the two ends. The CDR3 is made up of 11 amino acids. CDR1 DFQATT and CDR2 SNEGSKA come from the germline V gene (reference sequence). As DNA, the CDR3 is TGCAGTGCTTTAAACACAGATACGCAGTATTTT. Its protein is CSALNTDTQYF.

This clone was seen only a few times. V is TRBV5-4 and J is TRBJ2-7; D is perhaps TRBD1 (6 bases). CDR3 size: 12 residues. Germline V CDR1 and CDR2: SGHNT, YYREEE (reference sequence). Trimming removed 1 base at V and 6 bases at J, with 8 bases between. CDR3: CASSLQGPEQYF. CDR3 sequence (DNA): TGTGCCAGCAGCTTGCAGGGGCCCGAGCAGTACTTC.

The CDR3 reads CASSLQGASYNEQFF. In nucleotides, the CDR3 is TGTGCCAGCAGTTTACAGGGGGCTTCCTACAATGAGCAGTTCTTC. V is TRBV6-5 and J is TRBJ2-1; 9 nucleotides line up with TRBD1. V was pared by 4 bases and J by 1 base, with 2 bases of the junction left unmatched. The CDR3 is made up of 15 amino acids. Germline lookup yields CDR1 MNHEY and CDR2 SVGAGI.

The V and J genes are TRBV6-5 and TRBJ2-1; TRBD2 matches at 12 bases. Unmatched junction bases numbered 3, after V lost 5 bases and J lost 4 bases. Germline V CDR1 and CDR2: MNHEY, SVGAGI. The CDR3 is made up of 15 amino acids. Here the CDR3 DNA reads TGTGCCAGCAGTCCTCTAGCGGGAGGGTACAATGAGCAGTTCTTC. This codes for CASSPLAGGYNEQFF.

The chain is built from TRBV5-4 and TRBJ1-4, with 8 bases aligning to TRBD1. This CDR3 has 14 amino acids. Germline V lookup: CDR1 SGHNT, CDR2 YYREEE (reference sequence). The V segment lost 4 bases and the J segment 5 bases; nucleotides outside the gene matches: 4. CDR3 residues: CASSRTGRNEKLFF. The CDR3 DNA sequence: TGTGCCAGCAGCAGGACAGGGAGAAATGAAAAACTGTTTTTT.

This clone was counted a few times. The chain joins TRBV2 to TRBJ1-5; D remains unclear. The germline V gene encodes CDR1 SNHLY and CDR2 FYNNEI. CDR3 length: 13 amino acids. V was trimmed by 8 bases and J by 4 bases, leaving 12 bases between them. The CDR3 bases are TGTGCCAGCCGGTGGGAGGGTAATCAGCCCCAGCATTTT. As protein: CASRWEGNQPQHF.

The V and J genes are TRBV19 and TRBJ2-2; D is undetermined. Germline V gene lookup returns CDR1 LNHDA and CDR2 SQIVND (reference sequence). The CDR3 spans 15 residues. Trimming left V 7 bases short and J 6 bases short, with 18 bases between. In nucleotides, the CDR3 is TGTGCCAGTATCGCCGAGGCTAGTCCTGCCGGGGAGCTGTTTTTT. Amino acids: CASIAEASPAGELFF.

V gene TRBV6-5 combines with J gene TRBJ2-7, with D tentatively TRBD1 (7 bases). Trimming removed 7 bases at V and 7 bases at J, with 11 bases between. The CDR3 totals 11 residues. CDR1 and CDR2 (germline): MNHEY, SVGAGI. CDR3 protein: CASTQGGEQYF. As DNA, the CDR3 is TGTGCCAGCACTCAGGGGGGAGAGCAGTACTTC.